The T cell receptor beta chain described here comes from a study of CD8 T cells in ankylosing spondylitis. Study-wide results and caveats: In the blood and synovial fluid of reactive arthritis, some motif variants had been previously reported.

Via MiXCR, TCRdb re-called the 5' RACE reads, giving one row per CDR3 protein. This table holds about 170,000 distinct CDR3 sequences, around 17% found once. This clonotype showed up many times. The antigen is unknown. Unmatched junction bases numbered 2, after V lost 5 bases and J lost 6 bases. The CDR3 is 13 residues long. The germline CDR1 and CDR2 sequences are DFQATT and SNEGSKA (reference sequence). This chain links TRBV20-1 with TRBJ2-2; 11 bases line up with TRBD1. The sample consisted of blood, either unsorted or a sorted T cell fraction (not recorded which). This clonotype was obtained from a male donor with ankylosing spondylitis or in good health (not recorded which). The CDR3 bases are TGCAGTGCTTGGGGACAGGGGGCCGGGGAGCTGTTTTTT. Amino acid sequence: CSAWGQGAGELFF.